These T cell receptor beta chains were read from a single sample in a study of cytomegalovirus exposure and HLA in healthy donors. Assay: immunoSEQ multiplex PCR; the TCRdb copy retains only in-frame clones and omits some. The sample shows 84,000 or so clones, 70% to 85% of them seen only once. The material sequenced was PBMCs. These receptors originate from a woman aged 45 to 65 in good health and CMV-seronegative. Both conserved end residues are part of each CDR3.

TRBV27 CASSSGQGSNQPQHF
TRBV5-1 CASSLAQRERTDTQYF
TRBV2 CASSVGTSGRAGEQYF
TRBV27 CASSFAGTSGANVLTF
TRBV2 CASSDEGGAIYGYTF
TRBV25-1 CASSGYREAFF
TRBV27 CASSPRVLDSTYNEQFF
TRBV12-5 CASGAEGLHTDTQYF
TRBV5-1 CASSFEPGLAGYQETQYF
TRBV18 CASSSGLNYGYTF
TRBV30 CAWALHLTGNEQFF
TRBV2 CASSTRTGVSGNTIYF
TRBV5-5 CASSFLLQANGQPQHF
TRBV27 CASSLNPLADTQYF
TRBV9 CASSVDGQGVYGYTF
TRBV28 CASSPPFGTGNRLYEQYF
TRBV28 CASTSEGNYGYTF
TRBV2 CASRGGENEQFF
TRBV2 CASSVTGGGTEAFF
TRBV27 CASSLGGRLAGVRGELFF
TRBV19 CASTQGRGLGYGYTF
TRBV6-5 CASSSIDNYGYTF
TRBV2 CASIGVGNTIYF
TRBV15 CATSRDTGEQYF
TRBV19 CASSKLPGNTEAFF
TRBV4-3 CASSQDITDGYTF